Reported below is one T cell receptor beta chain. Its matching antigen is unknown. This sample was taken from a study of beta chain features in type 1 diabetes. Notes on the study in general: Shorter TCRB CDR3s, moderately but significantly so, were found in Type 1 diabetes patients in all four CD4+ subsets.

This CDR3 is built from 15 residues. V was pared by 0 bases and J by 0 bases, with 9 bases between. CDR1 and CDR2 from the germline V gene are MNHEY and SVGAGI. CD45RO/CCR7/CD25/CD127/CD95/CD27 separated CD4+ naive, central memory, regulatory and stem cell-like memory cells by sorting. Of the isolated RNA, all was reverse transcribed, and so the sequenced material was expressed TCRB transcripts. Using immunoSEQ multiplex PCR, the repertoire was profiled, and TCRdb retains in-frame clones only, with some absent. This table holds about 240,000 clones, more than 11% found once. This sequence was found in a young man with type 1 diabetes. Input material: naive CD4+ T cells from blood. V is TRBV6-5 and J is TRBJ2-7, with D possibly matching TRBD2 (5 bases). The CDR3 nucleotides read TGTGCCAGCAGTTACTCGAGGGCCAACTCCTACGAGCAGTACTTC. The encoded protein is CASSYSRANSYEQYF.